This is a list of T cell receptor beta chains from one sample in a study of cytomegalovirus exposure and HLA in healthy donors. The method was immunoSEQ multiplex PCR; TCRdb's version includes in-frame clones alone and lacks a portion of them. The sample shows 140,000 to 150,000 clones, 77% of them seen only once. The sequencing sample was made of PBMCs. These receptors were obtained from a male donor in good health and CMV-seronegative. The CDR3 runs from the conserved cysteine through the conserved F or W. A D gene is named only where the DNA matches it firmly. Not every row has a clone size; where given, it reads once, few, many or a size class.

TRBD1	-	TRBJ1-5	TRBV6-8	CASSPGTENNQPQHF	TGTGCCAGCAGCCCCGGGACAGAAAACAATCAGCCCCAGCATTTT
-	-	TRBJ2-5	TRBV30	CAWSGGFQETQYF	TGTGCCTGGAGTGGTGGCTTCCAAGAGACCCAGTACTTC
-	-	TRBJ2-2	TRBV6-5	CASSYRGFTGELFF	TGTGCCAGCAGTTACAGGGGATTTACCGGGGAGCTGTTTTTT
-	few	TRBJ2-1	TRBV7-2	CASRVIRGNNEQFF	TGTGCCAGCAGAGTCATCCGGGGAAACAATGAGCAGTTCTTC
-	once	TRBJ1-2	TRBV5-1	CASSSGQASYGYTF	TGCGCCAGCAGCTCTGGACAAGCTAGCTATGGCTACACCTTC
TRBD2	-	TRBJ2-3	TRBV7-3	CASSFSGTSGIDTDTQYF	TGTGCCAGCAGCTTCTCCGGGACTAGCGGGATAGACACAGATACGCAGTATTTT
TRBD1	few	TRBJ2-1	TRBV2	CASSQDRGSYNEQFF	TGTGCCAGCAGCCAGGACAGGGGCTCCTACAATGAGCAGTTCTTC
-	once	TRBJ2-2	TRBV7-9	CASSSPGGQNTGELFF	TGTGCCAGCAGCTCCCCGGGGGGCCAAAACACCGGGGAGCTGTTTTTT
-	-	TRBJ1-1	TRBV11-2	CASSLEGGVTEAFF	TGTGCCAGCAGCTTAGAGGGGGGGGTCACTGAAGCTTTCTTT
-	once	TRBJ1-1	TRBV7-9	CASSPPGVNTEAFF	TGTGCCAGCAGCCCCCCAGGGGTAAACACTGAAGCTTTCTTT
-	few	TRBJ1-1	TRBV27	CASSLDGQLNTEAFF	TGTGCCAGCAGTTTAGACGGACAGCTGAACACTGAAGCTTTCTTT
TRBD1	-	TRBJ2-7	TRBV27	CASRLTRQGGYEQYF	TGTGCCAGCAGATTAACGAGACAGGGGGGCTACGAGCAGTACTTC
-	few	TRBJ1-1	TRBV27	CASSLFSDTEAFF	TGTGCCAGCAGTTTATTTTCGGACACTGAAGCTTTCTTT
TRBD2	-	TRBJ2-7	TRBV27	CASSLVSGSTYEQYF	TGTGCCAGCAGTTTAGTTAGCGGGTCAACCTACGAGCAGTACTTC
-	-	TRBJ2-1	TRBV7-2	CASSLETGGGWNEQFF	TGTGCCAGCAGCTTAGAGACGGGAGGGGGCTGGAATGAGCAGTTCTTC
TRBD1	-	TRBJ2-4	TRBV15	CATSRSVGQGVKNIQYF	TGTGCCACCAGCAGATCTGTGGGACAGGGGGTCAAAAACATTCAGTACTTC
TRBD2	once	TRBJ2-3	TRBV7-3	CASSLLAGGLGDTQYF	TGTGCCAGCAGCCTCTTAGCGGGGGGGCTGGGAGATACGCAGTATTTT
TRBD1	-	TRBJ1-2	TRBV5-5	CASSLEDRGPRGYGYTF	TGTGCCAGCAGCTTGGAGGACAGGGGTCCACGTGGTTATGGCTACACCTTC
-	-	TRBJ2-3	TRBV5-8	CASLFAVASASTDTQYF	TGTGCCAGCTTATTTGCGGTGGCTAGCGCAAGCACAGATACGCAGTATTTT
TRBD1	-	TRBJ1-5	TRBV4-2	CASSRQGRESQPQHF	TGTGCCAGCAGCCGACAGGGTAGGGAGAGTCAGCCCCAGCATTTT
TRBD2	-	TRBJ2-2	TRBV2	CASGGLAGGNTGELFF	TGTGCCAGCGGAGGACTAGCGGGAGGTAACACCGGGGAGCTGTTTTTT
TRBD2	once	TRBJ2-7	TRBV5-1	CASSSTSGRNSEQYF	TGCGCCAGCAGCTCCACGAGCGGGAGGAATTCCGAGCAGTACTTC
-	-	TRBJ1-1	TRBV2	CVSRDENPFWGENTEAFF	TGTGTCAGCAGGGACGAAAACCCCTTTTGGGGCGAGAACACTGAAGCTTTCTTT
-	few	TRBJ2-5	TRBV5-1	CASSLGLFYQETQYF	TGCGCCAGCAGCTTGGGACTGTTTTACCAAGAGACCCAGTACTTC
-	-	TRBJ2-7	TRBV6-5	CASSYTDRDYEQYF	TGTGCCAGCAGTTACACGGACAGAGACTACGAGCAGTACTTC
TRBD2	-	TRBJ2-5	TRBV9	CASSGGLAAYQETQYF	TGTGCCAGCAGCGGCGGACTAGCGGCTTACCAAGAGACCCAGTACTTC
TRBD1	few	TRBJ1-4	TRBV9	CASSPIRQGGNEKLFF	TGTGCCAGCAGCCCGATCCGACAGGGAGGTAATGAAAAACTGTTTTTT
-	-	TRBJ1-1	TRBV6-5	CASSYSIGGETEAFF	TGTGCCAGCAGTTACTCGATAGGGGGGGAGACTGAAGCTTTCTTT
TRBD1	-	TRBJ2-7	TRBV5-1	CASSSPYRGDYEQYF	TGCGCCAGCAGCTCGCCTTACAGGGGTGACTACGAGCAGTACTTC